The 28 T cell receptor beta chains below were found in one sample sequenced in a study of blood T cells in healthy people across ages (dated by TCRdb to about 2015). Library preparation employed 5' RACE. TCRdb shows the sequencer as Illumina HiSeq 2500. The second PCR ran for about 6 to 11 cycles and used a J-beta primer mix along with a sample-barcoded 5' primer. Through fastp at Q25 and MiXCR, TCRdb rebuilt clones from the public reads, retaining in-frame beta chains. CDR3 protein sequences are deduplicated, and each keeps its most common genes and DNA. This sample holds hundreds of thousands of distinct CDR3 sequences; under 45% were observed only once. The ten largest clonotypes hold about 19% of the sample. Sample: blood. Receptors were obtained from a man aged 55 to 69 in good health.

The chain carries TRBV5-1 and TRBJ2-7, with D possibly TRBD1 on 6 matching bases. V was pared by 5 bases and J by 0 bases, with 12 bases between. This CDR3 is built from 14 residues. The germline V gene encodes CDR1 SGHRS and CDR2 YFSETQ. The CDR3 reads CASSRDINSYEQYF. CDR3 DNA: TGCGCCAGCAGTAGGGACATAAACTCCTACGAGCAGTACTTC. The full variable domain, in which reference TRBV5-1 and TRBJ2-7 provide the parts outside the CDR3, is KAGVTQTPRYLIKTRGQQVTLSCSPISGHRSVSWYQQTPGQGLQFLFEYFSETQRNKGNFPGRFSGRQFSNSRSEMNVSTLELGDSALYLCASSRDINSYEQYFGPGTRLTVT.

This clonotype was found a few times. The CDR3 DNA reads TGCAGCGTTGAAGATCATGGAGGGACTACTGCGGGCGAGCAGTACTTC. This translates into CSVEDHGGTTAGEQYF. The chain couples TRBV29-1 to TRBJ2-7, with 7 bases matching TRBD2. The CDR3 length is 16 residues. CDR1 is SQVTM, CDR2 ANQGSEA, per germline. With 0 bases clipped from V and 6 bases from J, the junction kept 14 bases outside the gene matches.

This clonotype was counted only a few times. The genes are TRBV20-1 and TRBJ2-1, with TRBD2 identical over 10 bases. Trimming removed 0 bases from V and 2 bases from J; junction bases left unmatched: 13. This CDR3 has 19 residues. Germline values: CDR1 DFQATT, CDR2 SNEGSKA (reference sequence). The CDR3 sequence: CSARDHQRGGLGPYNEQFF. CDR3 DNA sequence: TGCAGTGCTAGAGATCACCAGCGGGGGGGCCTTGGTCCCTACAATGAGCAGTTCTTC.

The rearrangement links TRBV7-2 to TRBJ2-4; D is undetermined. The last part of the DNA fits TRBJ2-7 better; the J call may be wrong. Germline V gene lookup returns CDR1 SGHTA and CDR2 FQGNSA. The CDR3 extends over 13 amino acids. This CDR3 is CASSSGPQYEQYF. Written as DNA, the CDR3 is TGTGCCAGCAGCTCCGGACCCCAATACGAGCAGTACTTC.

In regard to this clonotype: An end of the junction does not agree with germline; a read error may underlie this. This rearrangement joins TRBV6-6 to TRBJ2-7; weak D call: TRBD1 (7 bases). Germline values: CDR1 MNHNY, CDR2 SVGAGI (reference sequence). This CDR3 is built from 15 residues. CDR3 sequence reads: CASSSAQGGNYEQYF. The DNA for the CDR3 is TGTGCCAGTAGTTCGGCCCAGGGGGGTAACTACGAGCAGTACTTC.

This sequence joins TRBV6-6 and TRBJ2-1; D perhaps matches TRBD1 (6 bases). Trimming removed 11 bases from V and 10 bases from J, with 12 bases in between. This CDR3 spans 10 amino acids. The germline gives CDR1 MNHNY, CDR2 SVGAGI (reference sequence). CDR3 in DNA: TGTGCCCCTCCGGGACACGAGCAGTTCTTC. This gives the protein CAPPGHEQFF.

The chain employs TRBV7-2 and TRBJ1-1; 7 bases are shared with TRBD1. The CDR3 loop spans 14 amino acids. The germline V gene encodes CDR1 SGHTA and CDR2 FQGNSA. The J segment lost 1 base and the V segment lost 7 bases, leaving 6 bases of the junction unmatched. CDR3 amino acids: CASKLDRRNTEAFF. As DNA, the CDR3 is TGTGCCAGCAAACTGGACAGGCGGAACACTGAAGCTTTCTTT.

This clonotype was found once. A read error may be the cause here, since a much bigger clone is one base away. V and J are TRBV27 and TRBJ2-5; 12 bases map to TRBD1. Judging by the DNA end, TRBJ2-7 fits better; the J call may be wrong. Germline V gene data show CDR1 as MNHEY and CDR2 as SMNVEV (reference sequence). This CDR3 has 15 amino acids. The CDR3 DNA is TGTGCCAGCAGTTCAGACAGGGACAGGGGGCCCGAGCAGTACTTC. It encodes CASSSDRDRGPEQYF.

The rearrangement links TRBV29-1 to TRBJ1-1, with D uncertain. Trimming took off 6 bases at V and 6 bases at J, with 26 bases between the two ends. Germline assignment: CDR1 SQVTM and CDR2 ANQGSEA. CDR3 length: 16 residues. The CDR3 coding sequence is TGCAGCGTGGAGCTCGGGGTGAAGGTACGGCCACCTGAAGCTTTCTTT. Translation: CSVELGVKVRPPEAFF.

The chain carries TRBV7-3 and TRBJ2-2, with D perhaps being TRBD1 or TRBD2 (6 bases each). The germline V gene has CDR1 SGHTA and CDR2 FQGTGA. V lost 5 bases and J 7 bases, leaving 14 bases between the germline ends. This CDR3 is built from 14 residues. CDR3 nucleotides: TGTGCCAGCAGCCCGGGGGCCCGTGGCGGGGAGCTGTTTTTT. Translating it yields CASSPGARGGELFF.

This chain joins TRBV18 and TRBJ2-5; no clear D. From germline, CDR1 is KGHSH and CDR2 LQKENI. The CDR3 loop spans 13 amino acids. The V end lost 4 bases, the J end lost 11 bases, and 17 bases lay between the germline ends. CDR3 protein: CASSLTVAYEQYF. The CDR3, as DNA: TGTGCCAGCTCACTCACGGTGGCGTATGAGCAGTACTTC.

The genes are TRBV11-3 and TRBJ2-5, with TRBD2 matching 11 bases. The V segment lost 4 bases and the J segment 2 bases; nucleotides outside the gene matches: 6. The CDR3 runs to 16 residues. Germline CDR1 is SGHNT and CDR2 is YENEEA. As DNA, the CDR3 is TGTGCCAGCAGCTCCTATAGCGGGGGGGCACAAGAGACCCAGTACTTC. This gives the protein CASSSYSGGAQETQYF.

The rearrangement links TRBV6-2 or TRBV6-3 to TRBJ2-5, with unresolved D. The CDR3 spans 14 residues. Trimming took off 0 bases at V and 1 base at J, with 6 bases between the two ends. Germline V lookup: CDR1 MNHEY, CDR2 SVGEGT. CDR3 DNA: TGTGCCAGCAGTTACTCCTTGACCCAAGAGACCCAGTACTTC. Its translation is CASSYSLTQETQYF.

The sample holds many counts of this clonotype. V and J are TRBV7-8 and TRBJ2-3, with 7 positions matching TRBD1. There are 15 residues in the CDR3. Germline V gene lookup returns CDR1 SGHVS and CDR2 FQNEAQ. The J segment lost 6 bases and the V segment lost 4 bases, leaving 10 bases of the junction unmatched. This CDR3 reads CASSSPGQYVDTQYF. In DNA form, the CDR3 reads TGTGCCAGCAGCTCCCCGGGACAGTATGTGGATACGCAGTATTTT.

The rearrangement links TRBV6-2 or TRBV6-3 to TRBJ2-2, with D tentatively TRBD1 or TRBD2 (5 bases each). The V end was cut by 5 bases, the J end by 0 bases, with 10 bases between. The CDR3 is 15 amino acids. Germline CDR1 MNHEY, CDR2 SVGEGT. The CDR3 here is CASSRDGTNTGELFF. CDR3 nucleotides: TGTGCCAGCAGTAGGGACGGAACGAACACCGGGGAGCTGTTTTTT.

The genes are TRBV27 and TRBJ1-2, with TRBD1 matching 7 bases. The germline V gene encodes CDR1 MNHEY and CDR2 SMNVEV (reference sequence). CDR3 size: 18 residues. With V trimmed by 5 bases and J by 2 bases, 17 bases remained unmatched. The DNA of the CDR3 is TGTGCCAGCAGTGGGGGGTTCATCGTCAGGGGGTCCAACTATGGCTACACCTTC. It codes for CASSGGFIVRGSNYGYTF.

This chain uses TRBV28 with TRBJ2-2; D unclear. The CDR3 contains 15 residues. V was pared by 5 bases and J by 7 bases, with 17 bases between. The V gene's germline CDR1 is MDHEN and CDR2 SYDVKM. CDR3: CASSNPSAYGGELFF. The CDR3 DNA follows: TGTGCCAGCAGTAACCCCAGTGCCTACGGCGGGGAGCTGTTTTTT.

This clonotype was detected many times. This chain uses TRBV12-3 or TRBV12-4 with TRBJ1-2, with TRBD1 as a possible D gene (6 bases). The CDR3 is 15 amino acids. The V end lost 6 bases, the J end lost 4 bases, and 18 bases lay between the germline ends. CDR3 region: CASSLAGGVGYGYTF. CDR3 in DNA: TGTGCCAGCAGCCTGGCCGGGGGCGTGGGCTATGGCTACACCTTC.

As for this clonotype: A much larger clone differs by one base, so this may be a read error. This chain connects TRBV10-3 to TRBJ2-5; the match to TRBD2 covers 12 bases. This CDR3 comprises 13 residues. Germline-derived CDR1 and CDR2 are ENHRY and SYGVKD. Written as DNA, the CDR3 is TGTGCCATCATGCCCCTAGCGGGGGGGACCCAGTGCTTC. Translating gives CAIMPLAGGTQCF.

The chain joins TRBV27 to TRBJ1-2; TRBD1 agrees at 7 bases. The germline V gene has CDR1 MNHEY and CDR2 SMNVEV (reference sequence). Losses at the gene ends were 1 base for V and 2 bases for J; bases not matched to a gene: 4. The CDR3 has 15 residues. The CDR3 protein is CASSLWAGGNYGYTF. CDR3 in DNA: TGTGCCAGCAGTTTATGGGCAGGGGGGAACTATGGCTACACCTTC.

This clonotype was seen a handful of times. V usage is TRBV5-1 and J usage is TRBJ2-3; TRBD2 is a possible D gene (5 bases). This CDR3 has 12 amino acids. Germline V CDR1 and CDR2: SGHRS, YFSETQ. V gave up 5 bases and J gave up 6 bases, with 10 bases separating them. Written as DNA, the CDR3 is TGCGCCAGCAGGGACGGCGGGGATACGCAGTATTTT. Protein product: CASRDGGDTQYF.

The J gene is TRBJ2-3, the V gene TRBV3-1; D is ambiguous. CDR1 is LGHDT and CDR2 is YNNKEL in the germline V gene (reference sequence). V gave up 0 bases and J gave up 6 bases, with 13 bases separating them. The CDR3 spans 15 residues. Here the CDR3 DNA reads TGTGCCAGCAGCCAAGATAATTTTCGTTTGGATACGCAGTATTTT. This codes for CASSQDNFRLDTQYF.

The chain uses TRBV7-2 and TRBJ1-4; 8 bases are shared with TRBD1. V was clipped by 9 bases and J by 7 bases; unmatched bases: 16. The CDR3 has 16 amino acids. From germline, CDR1 is SGHTA and CDR2 FQGNSA. CDR3 sequence (DNA): TGTGCCAGTGCCGACAGGGGCTTGGCACGCCTTGAAAAACTGTTTTTT. It translates to CASADRGLARLEKLFF. The whole variable domain, remainder taken from reference TRBV7-2 and TRBJ1-4, is GAGVSQSPSNKVTEKGKDVELRCDPISGHTALYWYRQSLGQGLEFLIYFQGNSAPDKSGLPSDRFSAERTGGSVSTLTIQRTQQEDSAVYLCASADRGLARLEKLFFGSGTQLSVL.

The chain couples TRBV4-3 to TRBJ2-1; 7 bases map to TRBD2. The V gene end was trimmed by 0 bases and the J gene end by 5 bases; junction bases not matched to a gene: 13. The CDR3 has 18 residues. Germline CDR1 and CDR2: LGHNA and YSLEER. DNA for the CDR3: TGCGCCAGCAGCCAAGATCCTCCCCCCGGGGGGAACCACAATGAGCAGTTCTTC. It codes for CASSQDPPPGGNHNEQFF.

On this clonotype itself: This could be a read error, since a much larger clone is one nucleotide away. The chain joins TRBV28 to TRBJ2-5; D not resolved. The germline gives CDR1 MDHEN, CDR2 SYDVKM. This CDR3 region has 16 residues. The CDR3 DNA follows: TGTGTCAGCAGACCCACACCGGACCCAGACCAAGAGACCCAGTACTTC. This gives the protein CVSRPTPDPDQETQYF.

On this clonotype: Germline and junction disagree at one end, which may indicate a read error. The rearrangement joins TRBV5-1 to TRBJ2-1; 10 bases align to TRBD1. The germline V gene encodes CDR1 SGHRS and CDR2 YFSETQ. This CDR3 has 15 residues. The CDR3 reads CAGSRTGGSYNEQFF. The DNA for the CDR3 is TGCGCCGGCAGCCGGACAGGGGGTAGCTACAATGAGCAGTTCTTC.

This clonotype was recorded a few times. The chain recombines TRBV6-4 with TRBJ2-1, with unresolved D. CDR3 length: 14 residues. The germline V gene has CDR1 MRHNA and CDR2 SNTAGT. Trimming stripped 3 bases from V and 3 bases from J, with 9 bases between. The DNA of the CDR3 is TGTGCCAGCAGTGAACATCTCAACTACAATGAGCAGTTCTTC. Its protein is CASSEHLNYNEQFF.

This clonotype has more than one count but fewer than ten. CDR3 protein: CASRPGPRGDIQYF. The CDR3 coding sequence is TGTGCCAGCAGGCCGGGGCCCCGGGGGGACATTCAGTACTTC. V is TRBV12-3 or TRBV12-4 and J is TRBJ2-4, with 7 bases identical to TRBD2. The CDR3 contains 14 residues. With 6 bases clipped from V and 8 bases from J, the junction kept 10 bases outside the gene matches.